This note documents a single TCR beta chain sequence. As to treatment: some 19 received Ad26.COV2.S at low or high dose, single or two shots; five or six received placebo; per-sample allocation not given. Sampling happened 63 days after the first vaccine or placebo injection. An Ad26 vector was used to express Wuhan-strain SARS-CoV-2 spike as the vaccine. Here immunoSEQ multiplex PCR was the method, and the copy in TCRdb shows in-frame clones only, minus some. The data show approximately 400,000 clones, with roughly 81% seen just once and 2.5% to 3.5% held by the top ten. The data are from a study of Ad26.COV2.S vaccination and SARS-CoV-2 variants. Study-wide context: Enrollment placed the donor in the COV1001 Ad26.COV2.S trial arm. Dosing was one shot or two shots 56 days apart.

The V end lost 1 base, the J end lost 8 bases, and 17 bases lay between the germline ends. Germline loops: CDR1 GTSNPN, CDR2 SVGIG (reference sequence). This CDR3 is 14 amino acids long. The chain has TRBV30 and TRBJ1-2; no clear D. This material consisted of peripheral blood, taken in a trial of Ad26.COV2.S vaccine versus placebo. The source of this sequence is a person between 18 and 65 years old who received the Ad26.COV2.S COVID-19 vaccine or a placebo. CDR3 in amino acids: CAWSGKDRGLGYTF. The DNA of the CDR3 is TGTGCCTGGAGTGGTAAGGATCGGGGTTTAGGCTACACCTTC.